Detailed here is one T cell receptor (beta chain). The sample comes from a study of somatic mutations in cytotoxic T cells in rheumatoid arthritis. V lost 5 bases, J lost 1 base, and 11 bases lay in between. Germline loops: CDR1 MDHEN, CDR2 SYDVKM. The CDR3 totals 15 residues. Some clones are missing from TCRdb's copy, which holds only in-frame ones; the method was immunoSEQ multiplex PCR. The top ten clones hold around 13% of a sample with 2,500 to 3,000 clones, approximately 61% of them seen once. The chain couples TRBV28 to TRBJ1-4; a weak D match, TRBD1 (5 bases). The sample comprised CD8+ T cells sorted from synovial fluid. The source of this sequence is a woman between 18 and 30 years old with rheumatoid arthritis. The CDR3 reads CASSPGGGTNEKLFF. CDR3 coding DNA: TGTGCCAGCAGTCCCGGCGGGGGAACTAATGAAAAACTGTTTTTT.